These T cell receptor beta chains were read from a single sample in a study of blood T cells in healthy people across ages. A single record per CDR3 protein comes from TCRdb applying MiXCR to the 5' RACE reads. The sample holds approximately 490,000 distinct CDR3 sequences, less than 25% seen once. The same data also went into a second study, on T cells of mothers and their children.

The sample comprised blood. Receptor source: a boy aged 10-17 years in good health. Each CDR3 is given with its conserved first and last residue. Each record gives: V gene, clone size, J gene, D gene, CDR3 protein. The D gene is left open where the match is weak. The size entry is marked missing in some rows and otherwise reads once, few, many or a size class.

TRBV24-1,NA,TRBJ1-2,NA,CATSGPGPPRSYTF
TRBV12-3/TRBV12-4,few,TRBJ1-4,TRBD1,CASSLDRAWEKLFF
TRBV6-6,NA,TRBJ2-7,TRBD2,CASSGRGERSYEQYF
TRBV6-1,once,TRBJ2-7,TRBD2,CASSETTSGGHEQYF
TRBV20-1,NA,TRBJ2-5,TRBD2,CSARVGGGAIETQYF
TRBV29-1,few,TRBJ2-1,TRBD2,CSVPGTSEYNEQFF
TRBV4-2,NA,TRBJ2-1,NA,CASSQYSINEQFF
TRBV4-2,NA,TRBJ2-6,NA,CASSQGYTWAFSSGTNVLTF
TRBV4-1,few,TRBJ2-3,NA,CASSHGRDLSTDTQYF
TRBV5-6,NA,TRBJ2-1,TRBD1,CASSLDVGQGYNEQFF
TRBV6-1,NA,TRBJ2-7,NA,CASSEYRGVGVDSYEQYF
TRBV10-3,many,TRBJ2-7,NA,CAISESIGPYEQYF
TRBV4-3,few,TRBJ2-5,NA,CASSQGTGQGETQYF
TRBV4-2,NA,TRBJ2-5,NA,CASSQEVAETQYF
TRBV7-9,few,TRBJ2-1,NA,CASSLLTDLRNEQFF
TRBV20-1,NA,TRBJ2-5,NA,CSARTGSVETQYF
TRBV27,once,TRBJ2-7,NA,CASSTLRGSSYEQYF
TRBV6-2/TRBV6-3,NA,TRBJ2-4,NA,CASSYGGLRDIQYF
TRBV6-6,NA,TRBJ1-1,TRBD1,CASSFSMDRENTEAFF
TRBV27,few,TRBJ2-2,TRBD1,CASSKQGASTGELFF
TRBV20-1,NA,TRBJ1-6,NA,CSARVTHQGHNSPLHF
TRBV4-3,NA,TRBJ2-2,NA,CASSQLAGTANTGELFF
TRBV30,NA,TRBJ2-5,NA,CAWSPLGRTQYF
TRBV12-3/TRBV12-4,few,TRBJ2-1,NA,CASSLARKDNEQFF
TRBV3-1,NA,TRBJ2-5,TRBD1,CASSRGIGTEETQYF
TRBV30,few,NA,TRBD2,CAWSVAGGLSFGDEQFF